This is a list of T cell receptor beta chains from one sample in a study of cytomegalovirus exposure and HLA in healthy donors. Clones were read by immunoSEQ multiplex PCR, and TCRdb kept only the in-frame ones, dropping some. Its listing shows about 130,000 clones. Sequencing was performed on PBMCs. Receptors were obtained from a woman in her thirties or forties in good health and CMV-seropositive. Both conserved end residues are part of each CDR3. D genes are given only for firm matches.

D	V	J	CDR3	DNA
.	TRBV6-1	TRBJ2-1	CASSEAGGNEQFF	TGTGCCAGCAGTGAAGCGGGGGGCAATGAGCAGTTCTTC
.	TRBV7-9	TRBJ2-3	CASSHSGDTDTQYF	TGTGCCAGCAGCCATAGCGGAGACACAGATACGCAGTATTTT
TRBD1	TRBV13	TRBJ2-7	CASSLEGTGTYEQYF	TGTGCCAGCAGCTTAGAGGGGACAGGAACCTACGAGCAGTACTTC
TRBD2	TRBV5-4	TRBJ2-7	CASSLRVGGAGTYEQYF	TGTGCCAGCAGCTTGCGGGTTGGCGGAGCGGGGACCTACGAGCAGTACTTC
TRBD1	TRBV7-8	TRBJ2-7	CASSHLRDRAWYEQYF	TGTGCCAGCAGCCACCTCCGGGACAGGGCCTGGTACGAGCAGTACTTC
.	TRBV18	TRBJ2-7	CASSRVGQGGHEQYF	TGTGCCAGCTCACGTGTGGGGCAGGGCGGCCACGAGCAGTACTTC
TRBD1	TRBV27	TRBJ2-1	CASSWDSGAYNEQFF	TGTGCCAGCAGTTGGGACAGTGGGGCATACAATGAGCAGTTCTTC
.	TRBV27	TRBJ2-1	CASSSPRTRSYNEQFF	TGTGCCAGCAGTTCCCCACGGACTCGCTCCTACAATGAGCAGTTCTTC
.	TRBV5-1	TRBJ2-3	CASSPAWTASTDTQYF	TGCGCCAGCAGCCCTGCCTGGACAGCTAGCACAGATACGCAGTATTTT
.	TRBV9	TRBJ2-7	CASSVGQGGPYEQYF	TGTGCCAGCAGCGTAGGTCAGGGGGGTCCCTACGAGCAGTACTTC
.	TRBV19	TRBJ2-4	CASSIGPGTKNIQYF	TGTGCCAGTAGTATAGGCCCAGGGACCAAAAACATTCAGTACTTC
TRBD1	TRBV6-5	TRBJ2-7	CASSYADRSYEQYF	TGTGCCAGCAGTTACGCGGACAGGTCCTACGAGCAGTACTTC
.	TRBV6-4	TRBJ2-2	CASKPHQNTGELFF	TGTGCCAGCAAGCCTCATCAGAACACCGGGGAGCTGTTTTTT
.	TRBV5-6	TRBJ2-7	CASSLALQVAEQYF	TGTGCCAGCAGCTTGGCCTTACAAGTAGCCGAGCAGTACTTC
.	TRBV9	TRBJ2-1	CASSEAVGAASEQFF	TGTGCCAGCAGCGAGGCTGTGGGGGCGGCGTCTGAGCAGTTCTTC
TRBD1	TRBV10-3	TRBJ1-3	CAISESMGQASGNTIYF	TGTGCCATCAGTGAGTCCATGGGACAGGCCTCTGGAAACACCATATATTTT
.	TRBV5-8	TRBJ1-5	CASSFRSNQPQHF	TGTGCCAGCAGCTTTAGAAGCAATCAGCCCCAGCATTTT
TRBD1	TRBV10-3	TRBJ2-7	CAISRNRGDYEQYF	TGTGCCATCAGTAGAAACAGGGGGGACTACGAGCAGTACTTC
.	TRBV6-5	TRBJ1-2	CASTLGLGSYGYTF	TGTGCCAGCACCCTAGGGCTGGGGAGCTATGGCTACACCTTC
.	TRBV19	TRBJ1-2	CASSIDGTLGDGYTF	TGTGCCAGTAGTATAGATGGAACGCTCGGGGATGGCTACACCTTC
.	TRBV28	TRBJ2-3	CASSLNWTPYRTTDTQYF	TGTGCCAGCAGTTTAAACTGGACTCCATACCGAACCACAGATACGCAGTATTTT
TRBD2	TRBV19	TRBJ2-7	CASSSSLAGFYEQYF	TGTGCCAGTAGTTCCTCTCTAGCGGGATTTTACGAGCAGTACTTC
.	TRBV5-1	TRBJ1-2	CASSLAGRENGYTF	TGCGCCAGCAGCTTGGCAGGACGGGAAAATGGCTACACCTTC
TRBD1	TRBV18	TRBJ1-2	CASSPRTGNGYTF	TGTGCCAGCTCCCCCAGGACAGGGAATGGCTACACCTTC
.	TRBV29-1	TRBJ2-7	CSVVLRGSYYEQYF	TGCAGCGTAGTCCTCCGGGGTTCCTACTACGAGCAGTACTTC
TRBD2	TRBV7-3	TRBJ2-1	CASSSEPTSGTYNEQFF	TGTGCCAGCAGCTCAGAACCGACTAGCGGGACGTACAATGAGCAGTTCTTC
.	TRBV9	TRBJ2-2	CASSVGDWGTGELFF	TGTGCCAGCAGCGTAGGGGACTGGGGCACCGGGGAGCTGTTTTTT
.	TRBV7-3	TRBJ2-1	CASSSRDGGNEQFF	TGTGCCAGCAGCTCGAGGGACGGGGGAAATGAGCAGTTCTTC
TRBD2	TRBV9	TRBJ2-3	CASSVSAGGLDTQYF	TGTGCCAGCAGCGTGAGCGCGGGGGGTTTGGATACGCAGTATTTT
TRBD2	TRBV7-2	TRBJ2-7	CASSLIAGGYEQYF	TGTGCCAGCAGCCTCATAGCGGGAGGGTACGAGCAGTACTTC
.	TRBV4-2	TRBJ1-1	CASSFRHREWTEAFF	TGTGCCAGCAGCTTTCGTCACAGGGAGTGGACTGAAGCTTTCTTT
TRBD1	TRBV27	TRBJ2-2	CASKWRGGQSNTGELFF	TGTGCCAGCAAGTGGAGAGGGGGACAGTCGAACACCGGGGAGCTGTTTTTT
TRBD1	TRBV28	TRBJ1-1	CASSSPGTVNTEAFF	TGTGCCAGCAGCAGTCCCGGGACAGTGAACACTGAAGCTTTCTTT
.	TRBV19	TRBJ1-4	CASSNQGSTNEKLFF	TGTGCCAGTTCGAACCAGGGGTCAACTAATGAAAAACTGTTTTTT
TRBD1	TRBV15	TRBJ2-1	CATSRAPGQGLNEQFF	TGTGCCACCAGCAGAGCACCGGGACAGGGGCTTAATGAGCAGTTCTTC
.	TRBV23-1	TRBJ1-5	CASTQDSSNQPQHF	TGCGCCAGCACTCAGGACAGCAGCAATCAGCCCCAGCATTTT
TRBD1	TRBV28	TRBJ2-7	CASSGYRGLYEQYF	TGTGCCAGCAGTGGATACAGGGGGCTGTACGAGCAGTACTTC
.	TRBV11-2	TRBJ2-5	CASSLAGETQYF	TGTGCCAGCAGCTTAGCCGGGGAGACCCAGTACTTC
.	TRBV28	TRBJ2-3	CASSGGRYTDTQYF	TGTGCCAGCAGTGGGGGGAGGTACACAGATACGCAGTATTTT
.	TRBV5-4	TRBJ1-6	CASSLAGGAYNSPLHF	TGTGCCAGCAGCTTGGCCGGAGGGGCGTATAATTCACCCCTCCACTTT